This is a list of T cell receptor beta chains from one sample in a study of cytomegalovirus exposure and HLA in healthy donors. Sequencing used immunoSEQ multiplex PCR; TCRdb keeps in-frame clones, though not all of them. The sample carries more than 150,000 clones, 65% to 90% recorded once. The sample was PBMCs. These receptors all stem from a man aged 35-49 years in good health and CMV-seropositive. Each CDR3 is given with its conserved first and last residue. A D gene is named only where the DNA matches it firmly. Where a row states a size, it is once, few, many or the class of an expanded clone; other rows omit it.

cdr3_length	v_call	clone_size	j_call	d_call	cdr3_nt	cdr3_aa
15	TRBV7-2	.	TRBJ2-5	TRBD2	TGTGCCAGCAGCCCCAGCGGGGGGGCCCAAGAGACCCAGTACTTC	CASSPSGGAQETQYF
15	TRBV5-6	.	TRBJ2-7	.	TGTGCCAGCAGCTTGTCCCGGGACAACTCCTACGAGCAGTACTTC	CASSLSRDNSYEQYF
13	TRBV19	.	TRBJ1-5	.	TGTGCCAGTAGTATCGGGCGGGATCAGCCCCAGCATTTT	CASSIGRDQPQHF
14	TRBV7-9	once	TRBJ2-2	.	TGTGCCAGCAGCTCGGACAGCGACACCGGGGAGCTGTTTTTT	CASSSDSDTGELFF
15	TRBV30	.	TRBJ2-7	.	TGTGCCTGGAGTGTTGCAGGGGTCGGGGCCTACGAGCAGTACTTC	CAWSVAGVGAYEQYF
15	TRBV14	few	TRBJ2-3	TRBD2	TGTGCCAGCAGCCTACGGGACTATTTCCCCAATACGCAGTATTTT	CASSLRDYFPNTQYF
15	TRBV9	once	TRBJ1-5	TRBD1	TGTGCCAGCAGCGGGGGACAGGGACCCAATCAGCCCCAGCATTTT	CASSGGQGPNQPQHF
14	TRBV5-4	few	TRBJ2-3	TRBD2	TGTGCCAGCAGCTATAGCGGGGGGGCCGATACGCAGTATTTT	CASSYSGGADTQYF
14	TRBV6-5	.	TRBJ2-1	.	TGTGCCAGCAGTCCTGGGGGGGCAGTCAATGAGCAGTTCTTC	CASSPGGAVNEQFF
14	TRBV4-3	.	TRBJ2-7	TRBD1	TGCGCCAGCAGCCTCCGGACAGGATCCTACGAGCAGTACTTC	CASSLRTGSYEQYF
18	TRBV5-1	.	TRBJ2-7	TRBD2	TGCGCCAGCAGCTTGGGGGGACTAGATCGTTGGGGCTCCTACGAGCAGTACTTC	CASSLGGLDRWGSYEQYF